This T cell receptor beta chain appears in the sequencing data of a study of blood T cell repertoires in COVID-19. Overall study: Researchers got acute and convalescent COVID-19 samples from the United States, Italy and Spain. PBMCs, B-cell-depleted T cells, or T cells were the source of the cDNA or gDNA that made up the material.

V lost 5 bases to trimming and J lost 1 base; unmatched junction nucleotides: 3. This CDR3 contains 15 residues. Germline CDR1 and CDR2: MNHNS and SASEGT. The table came from immunoSEQ multiplex PCR; TCRdb's copy has only in-frame clones and leaves some out. The table shows under 300,000 clones, with around 87% occurring only once. The J gene is TRBJ1-4, the V gene TRBV6-1; 8 bases are a match to TRBD1. Sample: peripheral blood. The clonotype originates from a woman in her 70s with active or convalescent COVID-19. CDR3 nucleotide sequence: TGTGCCAGCAGTACTACAGGGGGAACTAATGAAAAACTGTTTTTT. Translation: CASSTTGGTNEKLFF.